This T cell receptor beta chain was recorded in a study of OX40 agonist ivuxolimab in advanced cancers. Data came from immunoSEQ multiplex PCR; TCRdb stores just in-frame clones and leaves some out. The sample includes tens of thousands of clones, around 91% of them seen just once. Between the trimmed V and J ends, which lost 4 bases and 2 bases, there was a span of 19 bases. This CDR3 is built from 17 residues. Germline CDR1 and CDR2: SGHKS and YYEKEE (reference sequence). Sequencing was performed on CD4+ or CD8+ T cells sorted from blood, taken in a trial of the OX40 agonist ivuxolimab. The J gene is TRBJ2-1, the V gene TRBV5-5; D is possibly TRBD1 (5 bases). This receptor was obtained from an adult with an advanced solid tumor such as melanoma, head and neck, liver or kidney cancer. The CDR3 bases are TGTGCCAGCAGCCCCTGGGGCCGAGAAGCGACCTACAATGAGCAGTTCTTC. Translation gives CASSPWGREATYNEQFF.